The 27 T cell receptor beta chains reported below all come from one sample, sequenced in a study of T cells in women clearing cervical HPV infection. Profiling relied on immunoSEQ multiplex PCR, and the TCRdb table lists in-frame clones only, not all of them. In total, the table holds roughly 30,000 clones. Sample: blood buffy coat. These receptors were taken from a woman between 18 and 75 years old with a cervical HPV16 infection that either progressed to CIN3+ or cleared (not recorded which).

For this clone: The read finishes 3 residues shy of the CDR3 end, and the germline J gene is used to complete it. The genes are TRBV19 and TRBJ2-6; TRBD1 aligns across 12 bases. The germline V gene encodes CDR1 LNHDA and CDR2 SQIVND (reference sequence). The CDR3 loop spans 17 amino acids. The V segment lost 3 bases and the J segment 4 bases; nucleotides outside the gene matches: 4. The CDR3 sequence is CASSIRDRGLGANVLTF. The CDR3 DNA, read in part, is TGTGCCAGTAGTATTAGGGACAGGGGGCTAGGGGCCAACGTC. Together with reference TRBV19 and TRBJ2-6, the CDR3 gives the full variable domain: DGGITQSPKYLFRKEGQNVTLSCEQNLNHDAMYWYRQDPGQGLRLIYYSQIVNDFQKGDIAEGYSVSREKKESFPLTVTSAQKNPTAFYLCASSIRDRGLGANVLTFGAGSRLTVL.

Comment on this clone: The read ends 3 residues early relative to the CDR3; the germline J gene fills the gap. The V and J genes are TRBV19 and TRBJ2-3; D is ambiguous. Germline assignment: CDR1 LNHDA and CDR2 SQIVND (reference sequence). The CDR3 loop spans 13 amino acids. The part of the CDR3 DNA that was read is TGTGCCAGTAGGCGCGGAGCTAAAGAGACG. Amino acid sequence: CASRRGAKET. The whole CDR3 protein reads CASRRGAKETQYF.

Regarding this clone: The read stops 3 residues short of the end of the CDR3; the missing end is completed from the germline J gene. J is TRBJ2-3 and V is TRBV20-1; possible D gene TRBD1, 6 bases. This CDR3 contains 14 residues. Germline CDR1 and CDR2: DFQATT and SNEGSKA (reference sequence). V shed 6 bases and J shed 0 bases, with 13 bases lying between them. CDR3 amino acids: CSAEPGESTDTQYF. Partial CDR3 DNA: TGCAGTGCGGAACCAGGGGAAAGCACAGATACG.

Note on this clone: Read coverage stops 3 residues before the CDR3 terminus; the germline J gene supplies the remainder. The chain combines TRBV19 with TRBJ1-4; 8 bases map to TRBD1. V shed 6 bases, J shed 7 bases, and the junction held 7 bases outside the gene matches. CDR3 length: 14 residues. Per the germline V gene, CDR1 is LNHDA and CDR2 is SQIVND (reference sequence). The CDR3 loop is CASSTRTGTEKLFF. The sequenced CDR3 bases are TGTGCCAGTAGCACCCGGACAGGGACTGAAAAA.

Concerning this clone itself: From the germline J gene comes the end of the CDR3, since the read stops 3 residues before it. The chain joins TRBV11-3 to TRBJ2-1; D tentatively fits TRBD1 or TRBD2 (5 bases each). The V gene lost 5 bases and the J gene lost 6 bases, with 11 bases spanning the gap. The V gene's germline CDR1 is SGHNT and CDR2 YENEEA. The CDR3 loop spans 13 amino acids. The CDR3: CASSQTRGNEQFF. The part of the CDR3 DNA that was read is TGTGCCAGCAGCCAAACGAGGGGCAATGAG.

With regard to this clone: The read halts 3 residues ahead of the CDR3 end, with the missing end drawn from the germline J gene. At the DNA level, this CDR3 is encoded by other sequences in the same sample as well. The genes are TRBV29-1 and TRBJ1-2; D might be TRBD1 (6 bases). CDR1 is SQVTM and CDR2 is ANQGSEA in the germline V gene. The CDR3 length is 12 residues. The sequenced part of the CDR3 DNA is TGCAGCGTTGAAGAGAACAGGGTTGGA. It encodes CSVEENRVG. The whole CDR3 sequence is CSVEENRVGYTF. The full variable domain, with the rest looked up from reference TRBV29-1 and TRBJ1-2, is SAVISQKPSRDICQRGTSLTIQCQVDSQVTMMFWYRQQPGQSLTLIATANQGSEATYESGFVIDKFPISRPNLTFSTLTVSNMSPEDSSIYLCSVEENRVGYTFGSGTRLTVV.

About this clone itself: The read ends 3 residues shy of where the CDR3 ends; the end is completed using the germline J gene. The chain is built from TRBV6-1 and TRBJ2-7; TRBD1 might be the D (5 bases). The CDR3 is 12 amino acids. V dropped 4 bases and J dropped 3 bases, with 7 bases sitting between them. Germline loops: CDR1 MNHNS, CDR2 SASEGT. CDR3: CASSVQGYEQYF. The part of the CDR3 DNA that was read is TGTGCCAGCAGTGTCCAGGGCTACGAG.

Points on this clone: Coverage ceases 3 residues before the CDR3 finishes, and the germline J gene fills in the end. This chain uses TRBV18 with TRBJ1-4; TRBD1 might be the D (5 bases). This CDR3 is built from 13 residues. CDR1 and CDR2 from the germline V gene are KGHSH and LQKENI. The sequenced CDR3 bases are TGTGCCAGCTCGCCAAAACAGGATTCACCA. This encodes CASSPKQDSP. The full-length CDR3 reads as CASSPKQDSPLFF.

Remarks on this clone: The observed sequence ends 3 residues before the CDR3 terminus, with the missing tail filled in from the germline J gene. This chain connects TRBV5-6 to TRBJ1-5; the match to TRBD1 covers 9 bases. The CDR3 sequence is 15 residues long. Germline values: CDR1 SGHDT, CDR2 YYEEEE. Unmatched junction bases numbered 1, after V lost 1 base and J lost 2 bases. CDR3 in amino acids: CASSLRTGGNQPQHF. CDR3 bases read: TGTGCCAGCAGCTTGAGGACAGGGGGCAATCAGCCC.

About this clone itself: From the germline J gene comes the end of the CDR3, since the read stops 3 residues before it. J is TRBJ2-7 and V is TRBV20-1, with D possibly being TRBD2 (8 bases). CDR3 length: 14 amino acids. Germline V gene sequence: CDR1 DFQATT, CDR2 SNEGSKA (reference sequence). The ends were cut back, 6 bases at V and 3 bases at J, with 18 bases in the middle. The CDR3 bases that were read are TGCAGTGCCGAGGGGGCGGGGGGAGGCTACGAG. This codes for CSAEGAGGGYE. The full CDR3 protein reads CSAEGAGGGYEQYF.

Note on this clone: The missing CDR3 end, 3 residues past where the read stops, is filled in from the germline J gene. The V call is TRBV7-2, the J call TRBJ2-4; 7 bases match TRBD2. Germline CDR1 SGHTA, CDR2 FQGNSA. The CDR3 consists of 13 residues. The sequenced CDR3 bases are TGTGCCAGCAGCTCCGGGGGGTACGGGGGT. It translates to CASSSGGYGG. The full CDR3 protein reads CASSSGGYGGQYF.

Concerning this clone itself: From the germline J gene comes the end of the CDR3, since the read stops 3 residues before it. This sequence joins TRBV6-1 and TRBJ2-3, with D possibly called TRBD1 or TRBD2 (5 bases each). V was shortened by 2 bases and J by 2 bases, with 17 bases between the two germline ends. The CDR3 extends over 17 amino acids. In germline, CDR1 is MNHNS, CDR2 SASEGT. The CDR3 spells CASSEPPRGRYTDTQYF. Incomplete CDR3 DNA: TGTGCCAGCAGTGAACCTCCGAGGGGCAGGTACACAGATACG.

Concerning this clone itself: The sequenced fragment ends 3 residues before the CDR3 boundary, so the rest is inferred from the germline J gene. V and J are TRBV5-8 and TRBJ2-4; tentative D call: TRBD1 (5 bases). Germline V lookup: CDR1 SGHTS, CDR2 YDEGEE. Trimming removed 4 bases from V and 4 bases from J, with 12 bases in between. CDR3 size: 14 residues. CDR3 DNA (partial): TGTGCCAGCAGCCCGAGGACACGAAAAAACATT. Translated: CASSPRTRKNI. The complete CDR3 reads CASSPRTRKNIQYF.

In regard to this clone: The read terminates 3 residues before the CDR3 end, so the remaining end is supplied by the germline J gene. The J gene is TRBJ2-7, the V gene TRBV3-1 (or the pseudogene TRBV3-2), with a tentative D call TRBD1 (6 bases). Between the trimmed V and J ends, which lost 4 bases and 1 base, there was a span of 14 bases. CDR1 and CDR2 from the germline V gene are LGHDT and YNNKEL (reference sequence). The CDR3 is 15 residues long. The covered CDR3 bases are TGTGCCAGCAGCCGCTTCCGGACAGAGTCCTACGAG. Its protein product is CASSRFRTESYE. The CDR3 reads in full as CASSRFRTESYEQYF.

A note on this clone: The sequenced fragment ends 3 residues before the CDR3 boundary, so the rest is inferred from the germline J gene. The chain carries TRBV10-3 and TRBJ1-2; 7 nucleotides match TRBD1. The CDR3 length is 15 residues. J lost 5 bases, V lost 0 bases, and 6 bases had no gene match. Germline V gene lookup returns CDR1 ENHRY and CDR2 SYGVKD. CDR3 residues: CAISESGTEYYGYTF. CDR3 DNA (partial): TGTGCCATCAGTGAGTCCGGGACAGAGTATTATGGC.

As to this clone: Read data end 3 residues before the CDR3 end; the end is taken from the germline J gene. This rearrangement joins TRBV18 to TRBJ2-1; 8 nucleotides match TRBD2. Unmatched junction bases numbered 22, after V lost 6 bases and J lost 3 bases. The germline V gene has CDR1 KGHSH and CDR2 LQKENI. This CDR3 is 20 amino acids long. This CDR3 reads CASSGLLGGASGSFYNEQFF. Partial CDR3 DNA: TGTGCCAGCTCCGGCCTATTGGGGGGGGCCAGCGGGAGTTTCTACAATGAG.

As concerns this clone: The CDR3 end lies 3 residues beyond the end of the read and is filled in from the germline J gene. The chain links TRBV19 to TRBJ1-2; possibly TRBD1 for D (6 bases). CDR1 is LNHDA, CDR2 SQIVND, per germline (reference sequence). The CDR3 loop spans 15 amino acids. CDR3 bases read: TGTGCCAGTAGTCCCCGGGGCAGTGGGGGCTACGAC. It yields the protein CASSPRGSGGYD. The whole CDR3 protein is CASSPRGSGGYDYTF.

On this clone: The CDR3 end lies 3 residues beyond the end of the read and is filled in from the germline J gene. The chain couples TRBV9 to TRBJ2-1; 9 nucleotides align to TRBD1. The CDR3 consists of 14 residues. After removal of 2 bases from V and 5 bases from J, the junction contained 2 bases not matched to a gene. Germline lookup yields CDR1 SGDLS and CDR2 YYNGEE. The covered CDR3 bases are TGTGCCAGCAGCGTCGGACAGGGGCACAATGAG. It yields the protein CASSVGQGHNE. The CDR3, in full, reads CASSVGQGHNEQFF.

Concerning this clone itself: Read coverage stops 3 residues before the CDR3 terminus; the germline J gene supplies the remainder. The chain has TRBV20-1 and TRBJ2-7; 8 bases map to TRBD1. The CDR3 is made up of 14 amino acids. V lost 5 bases, J lost 0 bases, and 6 bases stayed unmatched. The germline CDR1 and CDR2 sequences are DFQATT and SNEGSKA (reference sequence). This CDR3 is CSASGTGPSYEQYF. CDR3 bases read: TGCAGTGCTTCCGGGACAGGTCCCTCCTACGAG.

Comments on this clone: The CDR3 extends 3 residues past the end of the read, so its final part is completed from the germline J gene. V is TRBV4-2 and J is TRBJ2-7, with 11 bases lining up with TRBD2. This CDR3 spans 15 amino acids. Germline V gene data show CDR1 as LGHNA and CDR2 as YNFKEQ. V shed 4 bases and J 6 bases; nucleotides not matched to a gene: 8. CDR3 sequence: CASSPLAGGTSEQYF. Partial CDR3 DNA: TGTGCCAGCAGCCCTTTAGCGGGAGGGACCTCCGAG.

About this clone itself: The sequenced fragment ends 3 residues before the CDR3 boundary, so the rest is inferred from the germline J gene. Additional DNA sequences in this sample encode the identical CDR3. The rearrangement uses TRBV5-1 and TRBJ1-1, with a weak D call TRBD1 (5 bases). Trimming stripped 0 bases from V and 2 bases from J, with 11 bases between. Germline V gene sequence: CDR1 SGHRS, CDR2 YFSETQ. This CDR3 region has 15 residues. Incomplete CDR3 DNA: TGCGCCAGCAGCTTGGGAGCGGGGGGTAACACTGAA. It codes for CASSLGAGGNTE. From start to end, the CDR3 is CASSLGAGGNTEAFF.

Comments on this clone: The read halts 3 residues ahead of the CDR3 end, with the missing end drawn from the germline J gene. This chain uses TRBV7-9 with TRBJ1-1; D is unclear. Germline loops: CDR1 SEHNR, CDR2 FQNEAQ (reference sequence). The CDR3 is 14 amino acids. V was trimmed by 3 bases and J by 0 bases, leaving 8 bases between them. The covered CDR3 bases are TGTGCCAGCAGCTTCCGGGGTATGAACACTGAA. Amino acid sequence: CASSFRGMNTE. The complete CDR3 protein is CASSFRGMNTEAFF.

A word on this clone: Sequencing ends 3 residues short of the CDR3 end; the germline J gene provides the rest. The chain is built from TRBV5-1 and TRBJ1-4, with TRBD1 matching 8 bases. From germline, CDR1 is SGHRS and CDR2 YFSETQ. With 2 bases clipped from V and 7 bases from J, the junction kept 7 bases outside the gene matches. The CDR3 is 15 amino acids. The CDR3 reads CASSLQGDRGEKLFF. The sequenced part of the CDR3 DNA is TGCGCCAGCAGCTTACAGGGGGACCGGGGTGAAAAA. The complete variable domain, with remaining parts taken from reference TRBV5-1 and TRBJ1-4, reads KAGVTQTPRYLIKTRGQQVTLSCSPISGHRSVSWYQQTPGQGLQFLFEYFSETQRNKGNFPGRFSGRQFSNSRSEMNVSTLELGDSALYLCASSLQGDRGEKLFFGSGTQLSVL.

Details on this clone: From the germline J gene comes the end of the CDR3, since the read stops 3 residues before it. The chain carries TRBV7-3 and TRBJ2-1; D might be TRBD2 (6 bases). Germline CDR1 is SGHTA and CDR2 is FQGTGA. V was shortened by 5 bases and J by 3 bases, with 17 bases between the two germline ends. The CDR3 is made up of 16 amino acids. CDR3 DNA (partial): TGTGCCAGCAGCCCTGCCTCGGGACTCCTCTACAATGAG. Translated, it gives CASSPASGLLYNE. The whole CDR3 sequence reads CASSPASGLLYNEQFF.

As for this clone: The CDR3 extends 3 residues past the end of the read, so its final part is completed from the germline J gene. This chain connects TRBV5-1 to TRBJ1-2, with TRBD1 matching 11 bases. This CDR3 region has 15 residues. From germline, CDR1 is SGHRS and CDR2 YFSETQ. Here the CDR3 reads CASSSARGQGVRYTF. CDR3 bases read: TGCGCCAGCAGCTCCGCCCGGGGACAGGGGGTTAGG.

With respect to this clone: The read falls 3 residues short of the CDR3 end, and the missing part is taken from the germline J gene. This chain connects TRBV7-8 to TRBJ2-3, with 8 bases lining up with TRBD1. Germline CDR1 SGHVS, CDR2 FQNEAQ. This CDR3 has 16 residues. V was pared by 5 bases and J by 0 bases, with 7 bases of the junction left unmatched. The sequenced CDR3 bases are TGTGCCAGCAGCGAGGGACAGGCCCCTAGCACAGATACG. This gives the protein CASSEGQAPSTDT. The whole CDR3 reads CASSEGQAPSTDTQYF.

Comments on this clone: The CDR3 goes on 3 residues after the read ends, and that part is filled in from the germline J gene. The gene calls are TRBV20-1 and TRBJ2-3; the match to TRBD2 covers 7 bases. Germline V gene data show CDR1 as DFQATT and CDR2 as SNEGSKA (reference sequence). The V segment lost 6 bases and the J segment 0 bases; nucleotides outside the gene matches: 6. There are 14 residues in the CDR3. The CDR3 is CSAPSGASTDTQYF. Partial CDR3 DNA: TGCAGTGCCCCCAGCGGGGCAAGCACAGATACG.